The T cell receptor (beta chain) under discussion was sequenced for a study of vaccination effects on CD4 cells after COVID-19. Across the study: Samples were taken post-vaccine, and their median timing was 72 days after the second dose. After two million PBMC were placed in each well, they were cultured with roughly 11 IU/ml IL-2 and around 10 ug/ml peptides.

At the end of roughly ten days of culture, CD4+ T cells were isolated. Each participant received a vaccine that was either BNT162b2 or mRNA-1273, given as two doses. Regarding this clone: The antigen is unknown.

The CDR3 sequence is 14 residues long. Germline V lookup: CDR1 LNHDA, CDR2 SQIVND (reference sequence). V lost 4 bases to trimming and J lost 4 bases; unmatched junction nucleotides: 5. Using immunoSEQ multiplex PCR, the repertoire was profiled, and TCRdb retains in-frame clones only, with some absent. The sample includes 66,000 or so clones, less than 85% seen only once; the top ten take 2.4%. The material was CD4+ T cells from PBMCs cultured without peptide, obtained after COVID-19 vaccination. This chain uses TRBV19 with TRBJ1-1; TRBD1 matches 8 bases. This receptor was identified in a human donor who received a COVID-19 vaccine. The CDR3 region has the DNA TGTGCCAGTAGTAAGGACAGGGTGAGCACTGAAGCTTTCTTT. This translates into CASSKDRVSTEAFF. Looking up the rest from reference TRBV19 and TRBJ1-1 gives the full variable domain: DGGITQSPKYLFRKEGQNVTLSCEQNLNHDAMYWYRQDPGQGLRLIYYSQIVNDFQKGDIAEGYSVSREKKESFPLTVTSAQKNPTAFYLCASSKDRVSTEAFFGQGTRLTVV.